Listed below are T cell receptor beta chains from one sample, sequenced in a study of OX40 agonist ivuxolimab in advanced cancers. Generated by immunoSEQ multiplex PCR, the TCRdb table keeps only in-frame clones and is missing some. The sample holds 50,000 or so clones, approximately 80% seen once. Sequenced material: CD4+ or CD8+ T cells sorted from blood, taken in a trial of the OX40 agonist ivuxolimab. The receptor source for this set is an adult with an advanced solid tumor such as melanoma, head and neck, liver or kidney cancer. Each CDR3 is given with its conserved first and last residue. D genes are given only for firm matches. Only part of the rows carry a size: once, few, many, or a class if the clone is expanded.

cdr3_length	v_call	j_call	clone_size	d_call	cdr3_nt	cdr3_aa
13	TRBV2	TRBJ2-7	NA	TRBD2	TGTGCCACGTCCGGGGACTACTCCTCCCCGCAGTACTTC	CATSGDYSSPQYF
18	TRBV2	TRBJ1-1	NA	NA	TGTGCCAGCAGTGAATTGGCCGGACCAGGGGCCATGAACACTGAAGCTTTCTTT	CASSELAGPGAMNTEAFF
16	TRBV5-4	TRBJ2-1	NA	NA	TGTGCCAGCAGCTTGCCAGCGGCCCAGTCCTACAATGAGCAGTTCTTC	CASSLPAAQSYNEQFF
14	TRBV19	TRBJ2-2	NA	NA	TGTGCCAGTAGTAGTGTCGCGAACACCGGGGAGCTGTTTTTT	CASSSVANTGELFF
11	TRBV29-1	TRBJ1-1	NA	NA	TGCAGCGTTGCACAGGGCCCAGGAGCTTTCTTT	CSVAQGPGAFF
13	TRBV11-1	TRBJ1-2	NA	NA	TGTGCCAGCAGCCAGGACAGCCTGTATGGCTACACCTTC	CASSQDSLYGYTF
14	TRBV30	TRBJ1-4	NA	NA	TGTGCCTGGAGTATCATTCCGGGTGGTGAAAAACTGTTTTTT	CAWSIIPGGEKLFF
15	TRBV6-5	TRBJ2-7	NA	NA	TGTGCCAGCAGGAGGCCCGGGGGCCCCTCCTACGAGCAGTACTTC	CASRRPGGPSYEQYF
14	TRBV5-1	TRBJ2-1	NA	TRBD2	TGCGCCAGCAGCTACGGACTAGCGGGGGGGAAGCAGTTCTTC	CASSYGLAGGKQFF
13	TRBV5-1	TRBJ2-3	once	NA	TGCGCCAGCAGCTTGGTAGGCACAGATACGCAGTATTTT	CASSLVGTDTQYF
13	TRBV5-6	TRBJ1-2	NA	NA	TGTGCCAGCAGGTTGACATCGTATTATGGCTACACCTTC	CASRLTSYYGYTF
13	TRBV7-8	TRBJ1-3	NA	NA	TGTGCCAGCAGCTTAAGTCAGCTCCGAACCATATATTTT	CASSLSQLRTIYF
15	TRBV7-9	TRBJ2-7	NA	NA	TGTGCCAGCAGCCTCCCGGGCCCGGGGCCCTACGAGCAGTACTTC	CASSLPGPGPYEQYF
14	TRBV5-4	TRBJ2-2	NA	TRBD2	TGTGCCAGCAGGCTAGCGGGAGGGGTCGGGGAGCTGTTTTTT	CASRLAGGVGELFF
13	TRBV18	TRBJ2-2	NA	NA	TGTGCCAGCTCACCACTGAGCACCGGGGAGCTGTTTTTT	CASSPLSTGELFF
15	TRBV9	TRBJ1-1	NA	TRBD1	TGTGCCAGCAGCGTAGGCCCAGGGGGCGACACTGAAGCTTTCTTT	CASSVGPGGDTEAFF
14	TRBV5-1	TRBJ1-5	NA	NA	TGCGCCAGCAGCGTACCGGGCCCGAAATTGCCCCAGCATTTT	CASSVPGPKLPQHF
15	TRBV5-1	TRBJ1-1	NA	NA	TGCGCCAGCAGCCCGGGGGGGACATCGAACACTGAAGCTTTCTTT	CASSPGGTSNTEAFF
17	TRBV27	TRBJ2-4	NA	TRBD1	TGTGCCAGCAGTCCCAACGTAGGGGGCGATAGAAAAAACATTCAGTACTTC	CASSPNVGGDRKNIQYF
12	TRBV4-2	TRBJ2-7	NA	NA	TGTGCCAGCAGCTACCCCGGACAGGAGCAGTACTTC	CASSYPGQEQYF
15	TRBV4-1	TRBJ1-2	NA	NA	TGCGCCAGCAGCCAAGACTTGGGGGTATGGTATGGCTACACCTTC	CASSQDLGVWYGYTF
16	TRBV28	TRBJ1-1	NA	TRBD1	TGTGCCAGCAGAGACATAGAGAGGGGGCGCGGCACTGAAGCTTTCTTT	CASRDIERGRGTEAFF